The next 3 T cell receptor beta chains were all read from a single sample in a study of CD8+CD57+ T cells in acquired aplastic anemia. Profiles of TCR beta VDJ and CDR3 were generated from a genomic DNA template. Each CDR3 protein is one row after TCRdb ran MiXCR on the reads. The repertoire holds about 420,000 distinct CDR3 sequences, with 65% to 80% as singletons. Source material: sorted CD4+, CD8+, or CD8+CD57+ T cells (not recorded which) from PBMCs. These receptors were obtained from a human donor in good health, serving as a control.

The chain couples TRBV4-1 to TRBJ1-1, with D uncertain. V was cut by 0 bases and J by 2 bases, with 13 bases left in between. There are 16 residues in the CDR3. From germline, CDR1 is MGHRA and CDR2 YSYEKL. CDR3: CASSQDTLPANTEAFF. The CDR3, as DNA: TGCGCCAGCAGCCAAGATACCCTCCCGGCCAACACTGAAGCTTTCTTT.

Concerning this clonotype itself: Because the CDR3 is missing its conserved closing phenylalanine or tryptophan, this is likely a read error. No DNA is shown, since the ends of the CDR3 on it are uncertain; the CDR3 is the one TCRdb lists. The chain joins TRBV10-3 to TRBJ1-4; the table's D call, TRBD1, was not checked against the DNA. Germline V gives CDR1 ENHRY, CDR2 SYGVKD. The CDR3 spans 16 residues, counting both ends. CDR3: CAIRGQGNMYEQYFGP.

This clonotype was detected many times. The chain couples TRBV12-3 or TRBV12-4 to TRBJ2-5; D might be TRBD2 (6 bases). This CDR3 is built from 12 residues. V was shortened by 6 bases and J by 8 bases, with 13 bases between the two germline ends. CDR3 in DNA: TGTGCCAGCAGATGGGACTTCTACACCCAGTACTTC. It translates to CASRWDFYTQYF.